The text below deals with one T cell receptor (beta chain). The sample is drawn from a study of monozygotic twins with inflammatory bowel disease. Germline V gene lookup returns CDR1 SGHRS and CDR2 YFSETQ. This CDR3 is built from 16 residues. cDNA synthesis was performed in eight separate reactions for each sample. TCRdb re-called the 5' RACE reads and gives one entry per CDR3 protein, without DNA. The sample has 350,000 to 500,000 distinct CDR3 sequences. The TCR comes from a human donor with ulcerative colitis or Crohn's disease, or a healthy co-twin of an affected twin (not recorded which). This chain joins TRBV5-1 and TRBJ1-6; the TCRdb D gene call, TRBD1, has no DNA to confirm it. The sample taken for sequencing was blood. The CDR3 protein is CASSTGTANYNSPLHF.